Listed below are T cell receptor beta chains from one sample, sequenced in a study of T cell changes during pregnancy in multiple sclerosis. Measured with immunoSEQ multiplex PCR; TCRdb has only the in-frame clones, and not every one. The sample records 35,000 to 40,000 clones, roughly 88% being singletons. Sequences were derived from CD4+ T cells from peripheral blood mononuclear cells, sampled before pregnancy. The receptors originated from a female donor with multiple sclerosis, enrolled in a pregnancy study. Both conserved end residues are part of each CDR3. The D gene is left open where the match is weak. Some rows have no size entry. The others give once, few or many, or a class for an expanded clone.

D gene	clone size	V gene	J gene	CDR3 protein	CDR3 DNA
.	.	TRBV6-1	TRBJ1-2	CASSIGLEYGYTF	TGTGCCAGCAGCATCGGACTTGAGTATGGCTACACCTTC
TRBD2	.	TRBV6-5	TRBJ2-7	CATTPVLAGVGEQYF	TGTGCCACCACACCAGTTCTAGCGGGAGTGGGAGAGCAGTACTTC
.	.	TRBV11-2	TRBJ2-5	CASRSTGYHEETQYF	TGTGCCAGCAGGAGTACGGGGTACCACGAAGAGACCCAGTACTTC
.	.	TRBV5-6	TRBJ1-6	CASSGRVSRSPLHF	TGTGCCAGCAGCGGCAGGGTTTCGCGGTCACCCCTCCACTTT
.	.	TRBV28	TRBJ2-1	CASSSSLTEQFF	TGTGCCAGCAGTTCCTCCCTAACTGAGCAGTTCTTC
.	.	TRBV10-1	TRBJ2-7	CASDVSSAIGAALSLRVYEQYF	TGCGCCAGCGACGTAAGCAGTGCAATTGGGGCAGCACTTTCACTACGGGTTTACGAGCAGTACTTC
.	.	TRBV7-2	TRBJ1-2	CASSLDSINGYGYTF	TGTGCCAGCAGCTTGGACAGCATCAATGGGTATGGCTACACCTTC
TRBD1	.	TRBV2	TRBJ2-6	CASTNRGNSGANVLTF	TGTGCCAGCACTAACAGGGGAAACTCTGGGGCCAACGTCCTGACTTTC
TRBD1	.	TRBV25-1	TRBJ2-5	CASSPYPTGLAETQYF	TGTGCCAGCAGTCCCTATCCGACAGGGTTAGCAGAGACCCAGTACTTC
TRBD2	.	TRBV12-5	TRBJ2-3	CASGPRLAGDTDTQYF	TGTGCTAGTGGTCCCCGACTAGCGGGAGACACAGATACGCAGTATTTT
.	once	TRBV5-1	TRBJ1-2	CASSLAQNYGYTF	TGCGCCAGCAGCTTGGCCCAGAACTATGGCTACACCTTC
TRBD1	.	TRBV6-1	TRBJ2-7	CASSGLRTGSDEQYF	TGTGCCAGCAGTGGTCTCCGGACAGGGTCCGACGAGCAGTACTTC
TRBD1	.	TRBV30	TRBJ1-6	CAWRDRGNSPLHF	TGTGCCTGGCGGGACAGGGGAAATTCACCCCTCCACTTT
.	.	TRBV6-1	TRBJ1-5	CASSEAQPQHF	TGTGCCAGCAGCGAGGCACAGCCCCAGCATTTT
.	once	TRBV25-1	TRBJ2-1	CASSDGGYNEQFF	TGTGCCAGCAGTGATGGAGGGTACAATGAGCAGTTCTTC
.	once	TRBV29-1	TRBJ1-1	CSGGQGPTEAFF	TGCAGCGGGGGGCAGGGCCCCACTGAAGCTTTCTTT
TRBD1	few	TRBV6-1	TRBJ1-5	CASSEQGAPSNQPQHF	TGTGCCAGCAGTGAACAGGGGGCCCCCTCCAATCAGCCCCAGCATTTT
.	few	TRBV19	TRBJ1-4	CASSMGGAENEKLFF	TGTGCCAGTAGTATGGGGGGGGCAGAGAATGAAAAACTGTTTTTT
.	.	TRBV12-5	TRBJ2-7	CASGLVLGSSSYEQYF	TGTGCTAGTGGTTTGGTACTCGGGTCAAGCTCCTACGAGCAGTACTTC
.	few	TRBV4-1	TRBJ1-3	CASSQEGEGLNTIYF	TGCGCCAGCAGCCAAGAGGGTGAGGGTTTAAACACCATATATTTT
.	once	TRBV6-5	TRBJ2-2	CASSTGVANTGELFF	TGTGCCAGCAGTACAGGAGTCGCGAACACCGGGGAGCTGTTTTTT
TRBD1	.	TRBV6-5	TRBJ1-5	CASRRQGGPNQPQHF	TGTGCCAGCAGACGACAGGGGGGACCCAATCAGCCCCAGCATTTT
TRBD2	.	TRBV14	TRBJ2-3	CASSQVSGKTDTQYF	TGTGCCAGCAGCCAAGTTAGCGGGAAGACGGATACGCAGTATTTT
.	once	TRBV9	TRBJ2-3	CASSQTSLGDTQYF	TGTGCCAGCAGCCAAACTAGTTTAGGAGATACGCAGTATTTT
.	.	TRBV7-7	TRBJ2-2	CASSTGGELFF	TGTGCTAGCAGCACGGGGGGGGAGCTGTTTTTT
TRBD2	.	TRBV2	TRBJ2-7	CASNPRTSESYEQYF	TGTGCCAGCAATCCACGGACTAGCGAGTCCTACGAGCAGTACTTC
.	.	TRBV5-1	TRBJ2-2	CASSLTGNTANTGELFF	TGCGCCAGCAGCTTGACAGGGAATACCGCGAACACCGGGGAGCTGTTTTTT
.	.	TRBV12-5	TRBJ2-3	CASGSAAGAVTQYF	TGTGCTAGTGGCTCGGCCGCGGGGGCAGTTACGCAGTATTTT
TRBD2	.	TRBV6-1	TRBJ2-7	CASWGPGTSGNEQYF	TGTGCCAGCTGGGGGCCCGGGACTAGCGGGAACGAGCAGTACTTC
.	.	TRBV6-1	TRBJ2-3	CASSEDRRVSTDTQYF	TGTGCCAGCAGTGAAGACCGGAGAGTGAGCACAGATACGCAGTATTTT
TRBD1	.	TRBV19	TRBJ1-2	CASYLPGQGIHGYTF	TGTGCCAGTTATCTCCCGGGACAGGGGATCCATGGCTACACCTTC
.	.	TRBV7-2	TRBJ2-1	CASNDQRRPEQFF	TGTGCCAGCAACGACCAGCGGAGGCCTGAGCAGTTCTTC
TRBD2	.	TRBV30	TRBJ2-5	CAWSVLAGETQYF	TGTGCCTGGAGTGTACTAGCGGGAGAGACCCAGTACTTC
.	.	TRBV5-1	TRBJ2-2	CASSPVGGVGGELFF	TGCGCCAGCAGCCCCGTGGGCGGGGTAGGCGGGGAGCTGTTTTTT
.	.	TRBV5-4	TRBJ2-6	CASCPTPSGANVLTF	TGTGCCAGCTGTCCAACTCCATCTGGGGCCAACGTCCTGACTTTC
TRBD1	.	TRBV5-1	TRBJ2-1	CASSSRQGNYEQFF	TGCGCCAGCAGCTCTAGACAGGGTAACTATGAGCAGTTCTTC
.	.	TRBV6-5	TRBJ2-7	CASMPAPSYEQYF	TGTGCCAGCATGCCAGCGCCCTCCTACGAGCAGTACTTC
.	.	TRBV5-4	TRBJ1-1	CASSGVEVGGRAFF	TGTGCCAGCAGCGGGGTTGAAGTGGGAGGGCGAGCTTTCTTT
.	few	TRBV29-1	TRBJ1-1	CSVGNRGGTEAFF	TGCAGCGTTGGTAATCGGGGGGGAACTGAAGCTTTCTTT
.	.	TRBV5-1	TRBJ2-1	CASSLEGPQFF	TGCGCCAGCAGCTTGGAGGGGCCCCAGTTCTTC